The rows below give T cell receptor beta chains drawn from one sample of a study of cytomegalovirus exposure and HLA in healthy donors. TCRdb's table, derived via immunoSEQ multiplex PCR, lists solely in-frame clones and lacks some. The table has about 160,000 clones, about 75% seen once; the top ten hold around 3%. The sample was PBMCs. Receptors were obtained from a woman aged 45 to 65 in good health and CMV-seropositive. The CDR3 runs from the conserved cysteine through the conserved F or W. The D gene is left open where the match is weak. Not all rows give a size; the values are once, few, many and, for expanded clones, a class.

d_gene,abundance,j_gene,v_gene,CDR3nt,CDR3aa
.,.,TRBJ2-7,TRBV6-7,TGTGCCAGCAGTTACTCGAGACCGGGGTTTGTTTACGAGCAGTACTTC,CASSYSRPGFVYEQYF
.,.,TRBJ2-1,TRBV4-1,TGCGCCAGCAGCCCGAACGCCAGGAATGAGCAGTTCTTC,CASSPNARNEQFF
.,.,TRBJ1-2,TRBV29-1,TGCAGCGTCGCTGATAGTAACTATGGCTACACCTTC,CSVADSNYGYTF
TRBD2,.,TRBJ2-7,TRBV7-3,TGTGCCAGCAGCCCTAGCGGGGGGTCCTACGAGCAGTACTTC,CASSPSGGSYEQYF
TRBD1,once,TRBJ1-3,TRBV9,TGTGCCAGCAGCTTCGGGACAGGGGATTCTGGAAACACCATATATTTT,CASSFGTGDSGNTIYF
.,.,TRBJ1-5,TRBV4-1,TGCGCCAGCAGCCAACTACCGGGGTCTTTTCAGCCCCAGCATTTT,CASSQLPGSFQPQHF
.,.,TRBJ2-1,TRBV5-1,TGCGCCAGCAGCTTGATCCCGGGGTCTGAGCAGTTCTTC,CASSLIPGSEQFF
TRBD2,.,TRBJ2-3,TRBV10-3,TGTGCCATAGGGACTAGCGGGGGTGATACGCAGTATTTT,CAIGTSGGDTQYF
TRBD1,.,TRBJ1-6,TRBV5-8,TGTGCCAGCAGCTCAGGACAGGGATATGAGTCACCCCTCCACTTT,CASSSGQGYESPLHF
TRBD2,.,TRBJ2-5,TRBV5-4,TGTGCCAGCAGCTTGGATTACGGACTAGGGGAGACCCAGTACTTC,CASSLDYGLGETQYF
TRBD1,few,TRBJ1-4,TRBV5-6,TGTGCCAGCAGCTTGGAGGGGGCTGAAAAACTGTTTTTT,CASSLEGAEKLFF
.,.,TRBJ1-1,TRBV27,TGTGCCAGCAGAATGACAGTTATGAACACTGAAGCTTTCTTT,CASRMTVMNTEAFF
TRBD1,.,TRBJ1-1,TRBV5-1,TGCGCCAGCAGCTCCCCTTACAGGGGGAACACTGAAGCTTTCTTT,CASSSPYRGNTEAFF
.,.,TRBJ1-1,TRBV9,TGTGCCAGCAGCGCGCAACAGGGGAACACTGAAGCTTTCTTT,CASSAQQGNTEAFF
.,.,TRBJ2-3,TRBV20-1,TGCAGTGCTAGAGAGGGTCAGGTTCAGTATTTT,CSAREGQVQYF
TRBD2,few,TRBJ2-2,TRBV27,TGTGCCAGCAGTTTTAGCGGGGGGGGCGGGGAGCTGTTTTTT,CASSFSGGGGELFF
.,.,TRBJ1-6,TRBV5-1,TGCGCCAGCAGCCCGGACACGGACGGAAGCTCCTATAATTCACCCCTCCACTTT,CASSPDTDGSSYNSPLHF
TRBD2,.,TRBJ2-7,TRBV10-3,TGTGCCATCAGGTCGGCGGGGGGCATCTCCTACGAGCAGTACTTC,CAIRSAGGISYEQYF
TRBD2,.,TRBJ2-2,TRBV5-1,TGCGCCAGCAGCCCCGTGGGACTAGCGGGGGCTACCGGGGAGCTGTTTTTT,CASSPVGLAGATGELFF
TRBD1,.,TRBJ1-1,TRBV7-9,TGTGCCAGCAGCTTGGGACAGGGGACGCTAAATGAAGCTTTCTTT,CASSLGQGTLNEAFF
.,.,TRBJ2-3,TRBV5-1,TGCGCCAGCACCTGGGACACCATAACAGATACGCAGTATTTT,CASTWDTITDTQYF
TRBD2,.,TRBJ2-5,TRBV7-9,TGTGCCAGCAGCAGTGTACGGACTAGCGGGGGGGGGTACCAAGAGACCCAGTACTTC,CASSSVRTSGGGYQETQYF
.,once,TRBJ1-1,TRBV15,TGTGCCACCAGCAGAGTTGAGGGGGTGAACACTGAAGCTTTCTTT,CATSRVEGVNTEAFF
.,.,TRBJ1-5,TRBV6-1,TGTGCCAGCAATCCAGGGGATCGCAATCAGCCCCAGCATTTT,CASNPGDRNQPQHF
.,few,TRBJ1-2,TRBV6-1,TGTGCCAGCAGTTTCAGGGTTAACTATGGCTACACCTTC,CASSFRVNYGYTF
.,.,TRBJ1-1,TRBV7-8,TGTGCCAGCAGCGCCCAGACAGGGAACACTGAAGCTTTCTTT,CASSAQTGNTEAFF
.,few,TRBJ1-1,TRBV5-6,TGTGCCAGCAGCTCTCTTAGAATGAACACTGAAGCTTTCTTT,CASSSLRMNTEAFF
.,.,TRBJ1-3,TRBV20-1,TGCAGTGCGAATCGGGGAAACACCATATATTTT,CSANRGNTIYF